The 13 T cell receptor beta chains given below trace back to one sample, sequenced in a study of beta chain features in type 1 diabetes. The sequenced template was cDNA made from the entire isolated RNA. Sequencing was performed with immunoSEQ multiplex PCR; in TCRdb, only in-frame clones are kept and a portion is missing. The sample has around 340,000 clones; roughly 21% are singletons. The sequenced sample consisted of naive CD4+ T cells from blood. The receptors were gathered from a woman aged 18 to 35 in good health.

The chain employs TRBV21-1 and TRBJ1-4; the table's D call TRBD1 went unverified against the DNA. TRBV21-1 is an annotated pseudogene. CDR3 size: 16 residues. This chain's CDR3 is CASSKAPGETNEKLFF. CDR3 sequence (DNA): TGTGCCAGCAGCAAAGCGCCAGGGGAGACTAATGAAAAACTGTTTTTT.

The CDR3 sequence: CASRGRTAGSDTQYF. CDR3 sequence (DNA): TGTGCCAGCAGGGGCCGGACAGCGGGATCAGATACGCAGTATTTT. This rearrangement joins TRBV6-6 to TRBJ2-3; maybe TRBD2 (7 bases). V was shortened by 6 bases and J by 4 bases, with 17 bases between the two germline ends. CDR1 is MNHNY and CDR2 is SVGAGI in the germline V gene (reference sequence). This CDR3 is 15 amino acids long.

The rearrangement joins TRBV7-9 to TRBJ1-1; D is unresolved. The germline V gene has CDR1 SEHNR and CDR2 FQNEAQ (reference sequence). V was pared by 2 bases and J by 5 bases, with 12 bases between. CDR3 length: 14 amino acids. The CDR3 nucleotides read TGTGCCAGCAGCTTAAAAGGGAGCGATACTGAAGCTTTCTTT. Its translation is CASSLKGSDTEAFF.

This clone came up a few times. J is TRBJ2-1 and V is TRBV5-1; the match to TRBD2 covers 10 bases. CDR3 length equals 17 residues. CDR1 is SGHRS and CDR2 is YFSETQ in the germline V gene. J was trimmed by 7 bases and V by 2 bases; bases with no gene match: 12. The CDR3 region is CASSFTTTSGVWNEQFF. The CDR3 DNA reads TGCGCCAGCAGCTTTACCACTACTAGCGGGGTCTGGAATGAGCAGTTCTTC. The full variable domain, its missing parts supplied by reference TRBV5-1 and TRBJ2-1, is KAGVTQTPRYLIKTRGQQVTLSCSPISGHRSVSWYQQTPGQGLQFLFEYFSETQRNKGNFPGRFSGRQFSNSRSEMNVSTLELGDSALYLCASSFTTTSGVWNEQFFGPGTRLTVL.

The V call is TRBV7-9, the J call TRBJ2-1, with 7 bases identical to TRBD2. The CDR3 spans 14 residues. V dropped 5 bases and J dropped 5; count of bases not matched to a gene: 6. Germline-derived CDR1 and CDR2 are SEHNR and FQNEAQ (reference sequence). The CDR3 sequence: CASSPASGHNEQFF. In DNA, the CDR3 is TGTGCCAGCAGCCCCGCTAGCGGACACAATGAGCAGTTCTTC. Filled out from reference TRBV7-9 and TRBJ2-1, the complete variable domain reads DTGVSQNPRHKITKRGQNVTFRCDPISEHNRLYWYRQTLGQGPEFLTYFQNEAQLEKSRLLSDRFSAERPKGSFSTLEIQRTEQGDSAMYLCASSPASGHNEQFFGPGTRLTVL.

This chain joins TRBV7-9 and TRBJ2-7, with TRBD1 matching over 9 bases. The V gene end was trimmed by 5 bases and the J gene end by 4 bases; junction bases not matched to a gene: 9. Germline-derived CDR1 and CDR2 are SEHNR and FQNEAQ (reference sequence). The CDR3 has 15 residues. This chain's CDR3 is CASSPRGTGSYEQYF. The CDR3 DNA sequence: TGTGCCAGCAGCCCAAGGGGGACAGGGTCGTACGAGCAGTACTTC. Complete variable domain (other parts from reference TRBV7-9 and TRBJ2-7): DTGVSQNPRHKITKRGQNVTFRCDPISEHNRLYWYRQTLGQGPEFLTYFQNEAQLEKSRLLSDRFSAERPKGSFSTLEIQRTEQGDSAMYLCASSPRGTGSYEQYFGPGTRLTVT.

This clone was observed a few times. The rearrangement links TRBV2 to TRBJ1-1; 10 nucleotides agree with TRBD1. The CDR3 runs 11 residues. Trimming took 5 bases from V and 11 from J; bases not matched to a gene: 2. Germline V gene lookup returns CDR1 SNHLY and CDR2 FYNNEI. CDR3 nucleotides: TGTGCCAGCAGTAGGACAGGGGGTGCTTTCTTT. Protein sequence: CASSRTGGAFF.

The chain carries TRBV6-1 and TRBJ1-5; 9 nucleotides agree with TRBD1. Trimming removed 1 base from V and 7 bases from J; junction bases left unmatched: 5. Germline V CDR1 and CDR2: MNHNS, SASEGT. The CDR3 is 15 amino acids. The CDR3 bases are TGTGCCAGCAGTGAAGACAGGGGGCGAGGGCAGCCCCAGCATTTT. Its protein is CASSEDRGRGQPQHF.

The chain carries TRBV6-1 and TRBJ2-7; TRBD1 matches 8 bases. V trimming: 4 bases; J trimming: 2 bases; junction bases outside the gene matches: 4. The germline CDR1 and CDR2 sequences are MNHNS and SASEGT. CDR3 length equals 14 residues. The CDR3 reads CASSVSRGPYEQYF. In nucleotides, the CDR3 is TGTGCCAGCAGTGTTTCCAGGGGGCCCTACGAGCAGTACTTC.

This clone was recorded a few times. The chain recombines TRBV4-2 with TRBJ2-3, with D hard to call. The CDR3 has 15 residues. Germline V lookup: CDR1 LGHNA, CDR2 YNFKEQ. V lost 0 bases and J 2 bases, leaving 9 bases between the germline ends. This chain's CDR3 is CASSQDEQLTDTQYF. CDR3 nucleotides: TGTGCCAGCAGCCAAGATGAACAGCTCACAGATACGCAGTATTTT.

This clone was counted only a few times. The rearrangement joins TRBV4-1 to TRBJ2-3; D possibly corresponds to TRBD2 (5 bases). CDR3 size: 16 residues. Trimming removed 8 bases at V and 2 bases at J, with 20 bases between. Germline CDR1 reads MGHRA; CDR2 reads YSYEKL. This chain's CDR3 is CASADWSSRITDTQYF. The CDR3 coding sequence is TGCGCCAGCGCCGACTGGTCTAGCAGAATCACAGATACGCAGTATTTT.

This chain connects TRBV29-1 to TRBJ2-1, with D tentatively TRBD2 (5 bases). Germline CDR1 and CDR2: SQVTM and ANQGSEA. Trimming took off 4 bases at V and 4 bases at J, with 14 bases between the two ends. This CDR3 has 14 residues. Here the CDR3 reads CSVVGGGRYNEQFF. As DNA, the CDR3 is TGCAGCGTTGTGGGTGGAGGCCGATACAATGAGCAGTTCTTC.

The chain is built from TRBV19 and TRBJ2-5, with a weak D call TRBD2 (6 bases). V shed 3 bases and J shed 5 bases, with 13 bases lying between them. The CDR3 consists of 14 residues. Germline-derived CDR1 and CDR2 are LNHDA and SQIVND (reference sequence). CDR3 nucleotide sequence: TGTGCCAGTAGTATCCCAGGGCGGGGCGAGACCCAGTACTTC. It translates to CASSIPGRGETQYF.